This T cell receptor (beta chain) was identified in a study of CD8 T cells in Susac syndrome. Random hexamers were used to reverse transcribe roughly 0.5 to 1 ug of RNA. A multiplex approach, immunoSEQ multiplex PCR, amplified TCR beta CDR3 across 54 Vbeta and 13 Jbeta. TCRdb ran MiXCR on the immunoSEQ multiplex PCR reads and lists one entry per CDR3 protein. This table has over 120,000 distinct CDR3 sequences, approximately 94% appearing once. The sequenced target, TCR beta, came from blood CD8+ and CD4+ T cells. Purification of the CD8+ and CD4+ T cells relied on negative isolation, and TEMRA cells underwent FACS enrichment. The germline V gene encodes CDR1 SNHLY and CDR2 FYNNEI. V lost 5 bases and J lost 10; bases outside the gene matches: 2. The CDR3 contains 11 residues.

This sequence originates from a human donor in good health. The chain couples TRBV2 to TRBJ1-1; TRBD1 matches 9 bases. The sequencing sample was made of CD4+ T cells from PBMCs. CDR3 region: CASSWTGAAFF. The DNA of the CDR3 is TGTGCCAGCAGTTGGACAGGGGCAGCTTTCTTT.